A single T cell receptor (beta chain) is shown here with its context. The source of the sample is a study of OX40 agonist ivuxolimab in advanced cancers. CDR3 size: 15 residues. Assay used: immunoSEQ multiplex PCR; TCRdb lists only in-frame clones, some missing. The data hold around 70,000 clones, with over 80% observed a single time. Sequencing used CD4+ or CD8+ T cells sorted from blood, obtained in a trial of the OX40 agonist ivuxolimab. This rearrangement joins TRBV21-1 to TRBJ2-1. TRBV21-1 is a pseudogene segment. The sequence came from an adult with an advanced solid tumor such as melanoma, head and neck, liver or kidney cancer. In DNA, the CDR3 is TGTGCCAGCAGCAAAGAAAAAAGCTCCTACAATGAGCAGTTCTTC. Amino acids: CASSKEKSSYNEQFF.